The 25 T cell receptor beta chains reported below all come from one sample, sequenced in a study of CD8 T cells in ankylosing spondylitis. Notes on the study in general: Typical of ankylosing spondylitis blood, it appeared, was a TCR beta motif of about eight highly homologous variants.

These receptors lack a known antigen. TCRdb called the 5' RACE reads again in MiXCR, with one record for every CDR3 protein. The sample has about 220,000 distinct CDR3 sequences, approximately 7.3% seen once. The sequencing input was blood, either unsorted or a sorted T cell fraction (not recorded which). These receptors were collected from a male donor with ankylosing spondylitis.

This clonotype was found many times. The chain uses TRBV21-1 and TRBJ2-3; the D call of TRBD2 is as the table states it, not checked on the DNA. TRBV21-1 is a known pseudogene. The CDR3 spans 21 residues. The CDR3 region is CASSSLLATLDYAYGTDTQYF. The CDR3 DNA follows: TGTGCCAGCAGCAGCCTTCTAGCTACCCTCGATTATGCATACGGCACAGATACGCAGTATTTT.

In its sample, this clonotype was seen many times. This chain links TRBV21-1 with TRBJ1-2; the D call TRBD1 from the table was never checked on the DNA. TRBV21-1 is designated a pseudogene. The CDR3 is 10 residues long. CDR3 nucleotides: TGTGCCACCCTCGACAGCGTCTACACCTTC. Translated: CATLDSVYTF.

This clonotype was recorded at least ten times. This rearrangement joins TRBV10-3 to TRBJ2-7; TRBD1 aligns across 8 bases. The germline V gene encodes CDR1 ENHRY and CDR2 SYGVKD. The CDR3 contains 13 residues. V gave up 6 bases and J gave up 5 bases; unmatched junction bases: 6. CDR3: CAIRTGVRHEQYF. The CDR3 DNA sequence: TGTGCCATCAGGACAGGGGTTCGTCACGAGCAGTACTTC.

The chain recombines TRBV20-1 with TRBJ2-7, with TRBD1 matching 10 bases. Germline values: CDR1 DFQATT, CDR2 SNEGSKA (reference sequence). This CDR3 region has 14 residues. Germline trimming cut 6 bases from V and 2 bases from J; bases unmatched to any gene: 7. Here the CDR3 reads CSASDRGRTYEQYF. Here the CDR3 DNA reads TGCAGTGCGAGTGACAGGGGGCGAACCTACGAGCAGTACTTC.

This clonotype was counted only a few times. The chain joins TRBV7-2 to TRBJ2-5; a weak D match, TRBD1 (6 bases). The CDR3 has 14 residues. Germline-derived CDR1 and CDR2 are SGHTA and FQGNSA. Deletions cut 5 bases from V and 5 bases from J, with 15 bases between. The CDR3 DNA reads as TGTGCCAGCAGCCCGAGGGGGTGGGAGGAGACCCAGTACTTC. Translated: CASSPRGWEETQYF.

The rearrangement uses TRBV6-2 or TRBV6-3 and TRBJ1-5, with 7 bases that match TRBD1. J lost 7 bases, V lost 0 bases, and 6 bases had no gene match. Germline CDR1 is MNHEY and CDR2 is SVGEGT. There are 15 residues in the CDR3. The CDR3 DNA sequence: TGTGCCAGCAGTTACTCCGACAGGGTTGGCCAGCCCCAGCATTTT. This gives the protein CASSYSDRVGQPQHF.

There are many counts of this clonotype. The chain links TRBV4-3 to TRBJ2-3; D is possibly TRBD1 (6 bases). This CDR3 has 16 residues. Trimming pared 1 base from V and 0 bases from J, leaving 11 bases between. Germline lookup yields CDR1 LGHNA and CDR2 YSLEER. The CDR3 here is CASSQGDTFSTDTQYF. CDR3 DNA: TGCGCCAGCAGCCAAGGGGACACTTTTAGCACAGATACGCAGTATTTT.

This clonotype has a handful of counts. Written as DNA, the CDR3 is TGTGCCAGCAGCGTCCCCCGGGGAGAGCAGTTCTTC. Translating it yields CASSVPRGEQFF. The chain links TRBV9 to TRBJ2-1; the D gene is possibly TRBD2 (5 bases). Trimming cost V 2 bases and J 10 bases, with 10 bases left between them. This CDR3 region has 12 residues. Germline V gene sequence: CDR1 SGDLS, CDR2 YYNGEE.

This clonotype was counted many times. The chain employs TRBV3-1 and TRBJ1-5; no firm D call. The CDR3 covers 18 residues. V was clipped by 1 base and J by 4 bases, with 20 bases between them. The V gene's germline CDR1 is LGHDT and CDR2 YNNKEL (reference sequence). The DNA of the CDR3 is TGTGCCAGCAGCCAAGTCCACTTCTCCGGCTTCACAAATCAGCCCCAGCATTTT. Protein: CASSQVHFSGFTNQPQHF. The full variable domain, rest sourced from reference TRBV3-1 and TRBJ1-5, is DTAVSQTPKYLVTQMGNDKSIKCEQNLGHDTMYWYKQDSKKFLKIMFSYNNKELIINETVPNRFSPKSPDKAHLNLHINSLELGDSAVYFCASSQVHFSGFTNQPQHFGDGTRLSIL.

The table lists this clonotype with a few counts. The chain has TRBV7-9 and TRBJ2-2, with 8 bases that match TRBD1. Looked up from germline, CDR1 is SEHNR and CDR2 is FQNEAQ (reference sequence). V was clipped by 8 bases and J by 7 bases; unmatched bases: 6. This CDR3 comprises 13 residues. The CDR3 nucleotides are TGTGCCAGCGCCCAGGGGGCCGTCGGGGAGCTGTTTTTT. It encodes CASAQGAVGELFF.

Many counts were recorded for this clonotype. The rearrangement links TRBV4-2 to TRBJ2-5; 9 bases line up with TRBD2. The CDR3 length is 18 residues. CDR1 and CDR2 (germline): LGHNA, YNFKEQ. V was pared by 0 bases and J by 2 bases, with 10 bases of the junction left unmatched. The DNA of the CDR3 is TGTGCCAGCAGCCAAGATCAGGGGCTAGCGGGGCCACAAGAGACCCAGTACTTC. Its translation is CASSQDQGLAGPQETQYF.

This clonotype was counted many times. This rearrangement joins TRBV9 to TRBJ2-1; D might be TRBD1 or TRBD2, each matching 6 bases. The CDR3 consists of 15 residues. Germline V gene data show CDR1 as SGDLS and CDR2 as YYNGEE. Between the trimmed V and J ends, which lost 7 bases and 0 bases, there was a span of 14 bases. CDR3 sequence reads: CASSGGQSSYNEQFF. CDR3 nucleotides: TGTGCCAGCTCCGGGGGCCAGAGCTCCTACAATGAGCAGTTCTTC.

This clonotype showed up just a few times. This chain links TRBV7-2 with TRBJ1-1; D is ambiguous. Trimming took off 5 bases at V and 0 bases at J, with 16 bases between the two ends. There are 16 residues in the CDR3. From germline, CDR1 is SGHTA and CDR2 FQGNSA. As DNA, the CDR3 is TGTGCCAGCAGCCCCCGAGCGCCTTTAATGAACACTGAAGCTTTCTTT. It encodes CASSPRAPLMNTEAFF.

This clonotype was counted at least ten times. The chain is built from TRBV20-1 and TRBJ2-7, with TRBD2 matching 7 bases. This CDR3 is 14 amino acids long. Germline V CDR1 and CDR2: DFQATT, SNEGSKA (reference sequence). With 1 base clipped from V and 4 bases from J, the junction kept 7 bases outside the gene matches. CDR3: CSARGTRGRYEQYF. The CDR3 region has the DNA TGCAGTGCTAGAGGGACTAGGGGCCGGTACGAGCAGTACTTC.

This clonotype showed up many times. The chain joins TRBV3-1 to TRBJ1-2; D perhaps matches TRBD1 (5 bases). The CDR3 contains 15 residues. Per germline, CDR1 LGHDT and CDR2 YNNKEL (reference sequence). V lost 5 bases and J 0 bases, leaving 13 bases between the germline ends. The DNA of the CDR3 is TGTGCCAGCAGCGCACCAGGGTCGGCTAACTATGGCTACACCTTC. Its protein product is CASSAPGSANYGYTF. The full variable domain, in which reference TRBV3-1 and TRBJ1-2 provide the parts outside the CDR3, is DTAVSQTPKYLVTQMGNDKSIKCEQNLGHDTMYWYKQDSKKFLKIMFSYNNKELIINETVPNRFSPKSPDKAHLNLHINSLELGDSAVYFCASSAPGSANYGYTFGSGTRLTVV.

This clonotype was observed at least ten times. This chain uses TRBV11-2 with TRBJ2-5; 7 bases fit TRBD1. V dropped 4 bases and J dropped 1; count of bases not matched to a gene: 6. The V gene's germline CDR1 is SGHAT and CDR2 FQNNGV. The CDR3 extends over 15 amino acids. The chain's CDR3 is CASSSRQGIQETQYF. Written as DNA, the CDR3 is TGTGCCAGCAGCTCCCGACAGGGAATCCAAGAGACCCAGTACTTC.

This chain joins TRBV4-3 and TRBJ1-1; D is uncertain. Per the germline V gene, CDR1 is LGHNA and CDR2 is YSLEER. The CDR3 consists of 13 residues. The V end was cut by 3 bases, the J end by 1 base, with 6 bases between. The CDR3 loop is CASSHGGNTEAFF. CDR3 bases: TGCGCCAGCAGCCACGGAGGGAACACTGAAGCTTTCTTT.

This chain links TRBV4-2 with TRBJ2-5; 7 nucleotides match TRBD2. The CDR3 consists of 17 residues. Germline trimming cut 2 bases from V and 1 base from J; bases unmatched to any gene: 10. Germline values: CDR1 LGHNA, CDR2 YNFKEQ. The CDR3 sequence is CASSQLVAGPCQETQYF. The CDR3 region has the DNA TGTGCCAGCAGCCAATTAGTAGCGGGCCCTTGCCAAGAGACCCAGTACTTC.

This clonotype turned up a few times. The V and J genes are TRBV7-3 and TRBJ2-5; 11 nucleotides match TRBD1. The CDR3 is made up of 16 amino acids. The germline V gene encodes CDR1 SGHTA and CDR2 FQGTGA. The V gene end was trimmed by 3 bases and the J gene end by 6 bases; junction bases not matched to a gene: 9. The CDR3 DNA reads as TGTGCCAGCAGCTTCGGACAGGGGGCTGGCCCAAAGACCCAGTACTTC. The encoded protein is CASSFGQGAGPKTQYF.

The gene calls are TRBV19 and TRBJ2-7; the match to TRBD1 covers 10 bases. Germline V gene data show CDR1 as LNHDA and CDR2 as SQIVND (reference sequence). The CDR3 extends over 15 amino acids. V dropped 4 bases and J dropped 5; count of bases not matched to a gene: 8. CDR3 sequence (DNA): TGTGCCAGTAGTACCCGGGACAGGGGTGTCGACGAGCAGTACTTC. Protein: CASSTRDRGVDEQYF.

This clonotype was picked up a small number of times. The rearrangement uses TRBV20-1 and TRBJ2-1; D is unclear. The V and J ends lost 1 base and 0 bases respectively, with 10 bases between them. The germline V gene has CDR1 DFQATT and CDR2 SNEGSKA (reference sequence). The CDR3 is made up of 15 amino acids. The CDR3 DNA is TGCAGTGCTAGAGCAATAGAGAGCTCCTACAATGAGCAGTTCTTC. Translating gives CSARAIESSYNEQFF.

This clonotype was detected many times. A clone one base away is much larger, so this may be a read error. V gene TRBV12-3 or TRBV12-4 combines with J gene TRBJ2-2; D is ambiguous. The CDR3 is 11 amino acids. Between the trimmed V and J ends, which lost 7 bases and 7 bases, there was a span of 7 bases. The CDR3 loop reads CASTPSGELFF. The CDR3 DNA reads TGTGCCAGCACCCCGAGCGGGGAGCTGTTTTTT.

This clonotype was recorded many times. This chain joins TRBV5-1 and TRBJ1-4; 8 nucleotides align to TRBD1. Germline CDR1 reads SGHRS; CDR2 reads YFSETQ. The CDR3 is 13 amino acids. V lost 4 bases and J lost 10; bases outside the gene matches: 6. The CDR3 bases are TGCGCCAGCAGCCCGGACAGGGTGGCAAAACTGTTTTTT. Amino acid sequence: CASSPDRVAKLFF.

The genes are TRBV30 and TRBJ1-2; a possible D gene is TRBD1 (5 bases). The V and J ends lost 4 bases and 6 bases respectively, with 15 bases between them. Looked up from germline, CDR1 is GTSNPN and CDR2 is SVGIG (reference sequence). There are 13 residues in the CDR3. DNA of the CDR3: TGTGCCTGGAATCAGGGAGCAGTGGATGGCTACACCTTC. Its protein product is CAWNQGAVDGYTF.

This clonotype was recorded many times. The gene calls are TRBV6-5 and TRBJ1-3; D may be TRBD1 (5 bases). In germline, CDR1 is MNHEY, CDR2 SVGAGI. The germline V and J ends were trimmed by 5 bases and 2 bases, with 16 bases remaining between them. The CDR3 has 16 amino acids. The CDR3 is CASSNPRDLTGNTIYF. The CDR3, as DNA: TGTGCCAGCAGTAACCCTCGGGACCTCACTGGAAACACCATATATTTT.